This TCR beta chain originates from a study of graft-versus-host responses after intestinal transplantation listed by TCRdb under 2021. Concerning the study at large: The transplants that recipients got were multivisceral, liver-intestinal, or isolated intestinal. Every recipient was given anti-thymocyte globulin induction, then maintenance tacrolimus and steroids for roughly 3 years. Graft-versus-host and host-versus-graft alloreactive T cell clones were tracked in the graft, circulation and bone marrow after intestinal transplantation using bulk TCR-beta CDR3 sequencing. Alloreactive clones were identified by sequencing pre-transplant mixed lymphocyte reaction products and comparing them with unstimulated pre-transplant donor and recipient T cells. The cohort enrolled about 23 intestinal transplant recipients, one of whom was a retransplant, and a few patients without pretransplant specimens were excluded. A peak of at least 4% donor T cells among recipient peripheral blood mononuclear cells was the definition used for donor T cell macrochimerism. Rather than being sequenced by the commercial service, samples from a few later patients were sequenced in-house on an Illumina MiSeq and processed with MiXCR. What the study reported, not specific to this receptor: The relatively low number and heterogeneity of intestinal transplant patients limited the conclusions. Patients with donor T cell macrochimerism had high GvH to HvG T cell clonal ratios in their allografts. GvH clones were detected in recipient bone marrow, and some of these GvH clones were observed earlier in ileal mucosa or blood, consistent with an intestinal mucosal origin. Early after transplant, declines in HvG clones were associated with peak levels of circulating GvH clones.

Of note for this clone: The antigen it recognizes is unknown. The input lacks base qualities; no much larger clone sits a single base away.

Preparation of the library involved the immunoSEQ multiplex PCR assay. For most patients, genomic DNA was isolated with the Qiagen DNeasy Blood and Tissue Kit and shipped frozen to Adaptive Biotechnologies for TCR sequencing. For most patients, genomic DNA was subjected to high-throughput TCR-beta CDR3 sequencing by Adaptive Biotechnologies. Per the original workflow: Adaptive's ImmunoSEQ software supplied the TCR sequencing data for around 19 patients, while MiXCR and VDJtools were used to process three other patients. CD4 versus CD8 sorting errors were corrected by removing sequences found in both subsets at a frequency ratio below 5:1. CDR3 nucleotide sequences shared between donor and recipient were removed because their origin could not be assigned. At least 2-fold expansion over unstimulated cells and a minimum CFSE-low frequency of 0.002% (template counts) or 0.001% (read counts) were required for clones to be classified as alloreactive. Mappable clones were those detected in sequenced pre-transplant spleen, lymph node, or MLR CFSE-low populations of the donor or recipient. Cumulative frequency of alloreactive clones was calculated as a percentage of all sequences weighted by copy number. TCRdb's version of the immuneACCESS table is confined to in-frame rearrangements and falls short of the full clone set. An unresolved V gene accounts for under half of the shortfall where checked; the remainder is of unknown origin. V, J and clone size derive from that table, while D and trimming were established from the DNA sequence. Within this sample are about 88,000 clones, with around 90% of them counted one time only. Approximately 0.3% of the sample is in the top ten clones.

The time point label here, explained by the study, means: cells obtained before transplantation from donor or recipient. CD3+CD4+ and CD3+CD8+ populations were FACS-sorted from unstimulated pre-transplant donor and recipient cells taken from spleen or lymph nodes. Looking up the germline V gene (reference sequence) yields CDR1 MNHNY and CDR2 SVGAGI. The CDR3 covers 13 residues, taking in both the cysteine and the phenylalanine. Only the CDR3 region is kept as DNA, spanning 39 bases read in frame from base 1. The germline ends are 9 bases apart after V is trimmed by 6 bases and J by 2 bases. The starting material was unstimulated CD4+ T cells sorted from spleen or lymph node cells, obtained before transplant. Recombination connected TRBV6-6 to TRBJ2-3, and possibly TRBD1, on 6 matching bases. This TCR derives from a human donor who was the organ donor for an intestinal transplant. The CDR3 loop reads CASRRTATDTQYF. At the DNA level, the sequence is TGTGCCAGCAGAAGGACAGCCACAGATACGCAGTATTTT.